This T cell receptor beta chain was captured in a study of blood T cells in healthy people across ages. A J-beta primer mix and a sample-barcoded 5' primer were used in a second PCR of about 7 to 12 cycles. TCRdb re-analysed the 5' RACE reads in MiXCR, keeping a single row per CDR3 protein. This table holds some 550,000 distinct CDR3 sequences, roughly 43% found once. This CDR3 has 14 amino acids. Per germline, CDR1 SQVTM and CDR2 ANQGSEA. The chain is built from TRBV29-1 and TRBJ2-4, with D possibly TRBD2 on 5 matching bases. The J call may be incorrect, as the DNA end agrees better with TRBJ2-5. Input material: blood. The sequence was obtained from an elderly man in good health. The CDR3 is CSVEDARERETQYF. The CDR3, as DNA: TGCAGCGTTGAAGATGCGAGGGAAAGGGAGACCCAGTACTTC.